This TCR beta chain is from a study of identical twins. TCRdb recomputed calls from the 5' RACE reads with MiXCR, one row per CDR3 protein. The sample records approximately 630,000 distinct CDR3 sequences, just over 7% being singletons. With V trimmed by 6 bases and J by 2 bases, 9 bases remained unmatched. Germline-derived CDR1 and CDR2 are SGDLS and YYNGEE. The CDR3 loop spans 17 amino acids. Separately, the same data were catalogued under a study of yellow fever vaccine responses in identical twins.

Sample: PBMCs. This receptor was taken from a woman aged 18 to 35 in good health. The chain employs TRBV9 and TRBJ2-2; 11 bases match TRBD2. The CDR3 reads CASNAGLAAPNTGELFF. The CDR3 coding sequence is TGTGCCAGCAACGCGGGACTAGCGGCTCCAAACACCGGGGAGCTGTTTTTT.